Below are 9 T cell receptor beta chains sequenced from a single sample in a study of graft-versus-host responses after intestinal transplantation. TCRdb keeps only in-frame clones here, not all; method: immunoSEQ multiplex PCR. Here the sample spans roughly 27,000 clones, 65% to 80% being singletons. Investigators treated the graft tissue so that it released intraepithelial and lamina propria lymphocytes. The input for sequencing was ileum tissue, taken 98 days after intestinal transplantation. These receptors all stem from a human patient who received an intestinal transplant, so some T cells may come from the graft donor.

This chain connects TRBV5-4 to TRBJ2-7; D is perhaps TRBD1 or TRBD2 (5 bases each). V lost 4 bases, J lost 4 bases, and 18 bases lay in between. The CDR3 consists of 15 residues. CDR1 and CDR2 (germline): SGHNT, YYREEE (reference sequence). CDR3 sequence (DNA): TGTGCCAGCAGCGGACAACAGAGTGGGGGATACGAGCAGTACTTC. Translating it yields CASSGQQSGGYEQYF.

This clone was recorded only once. The chain uses TRBV23-1 and TRBJ2-3; TRBD2 aligns across 16 bases. TRBV23-1 is filed as an ORF, its function uncertain. V dropped 6 bases and J dropped 4; count of bases not matched to a gene: 1. The CDR3 loop spans 15 amino acids. Written as DNA, the CDR3 is TGCGCCAGCAGCGGGACTAGCGGGGGGGCAGATACGCAGTATTTT. It translates to CASSGTSGGADTQYF.

J is TRBJ1-2 and V is TRBV6-5; 8 bases fit TRBD1. Per the germline V gene, CDR1 is MNHEY and CDR2 is SVGAGI. With V trimmed by 8 bases and J by 7 bases, 6 bases remained unmatched. The CDR3 is 12 amino acids. The CDR3, as DNA: TGTGCCAGCCGACAGGGGTCTATTGGCTACACCTTC. This gives the protein CASRQGSIGYTF.

The gene calls are TRBV5-6 and TRBJ1-2, with unresolved D. Trimming removed 3 bases at V and 4 bases at J, with 7 bases between. This CDR3 has 12 residues. Germline V gives CDR1 SGHDT, CDR2 YYEEEE. CDR3: CASSSDLYGYTF. In nucleotides, the CDR3 is TGTGCCAGCAGCTCGGACCTCTATGGCTACACCTTC.

This clone was recorded a few times. The chain has TRBV28 and TRBJ1-1, with 7 bases lining up with TRBD1. This CDR3 is 16 amino acids long. With V trimmed by 3 bases and J by 3 bases, 10 bases remained unmatched. Germline CDR1 MDHEN, CDR2 SYDVKM. The CDR3 DNA is TGTGCCAGCAGTTTGGCGGTTGGTAGGGGGCACACTGAAGCTTTCTTT. This sequence encodes CASSLAVGRGHTEAFF. Full variable domain (missing parts from reference TRBV28 and TRBJ1-1): DVKVTQSSRYLVKRTGEKVFLECVQDMDHENMFWYRQDPGLGLRLIYFSYDVKMKEKGDIPEGYSVSREKKERFSLILESASTNQTSMYLCASSLAVGRGHTEAFFGQGTRLTVV.

The genes are TRBV4-1 and TRBJ2-1; 8 bases align to TRBD1. Germline V gene lookup returns CDR1 MGHRA and CDR2 YSYEKL. With V trimmed by 3 bases and J by 3 bases, 7 bases remained unmatched. The CDR3 loop spans 16 amino acids. Here the CDR3 DNA reads TGCGCCAGCAGCCACCTCGGGACAGGCCTCTACAATGAGCAGTTCTTC. Residues: CASSHLGTGLYNEQFF.

This clone has only one observation. This chain uses TRBV7-8 with TRBJ2-7, with D tentatively TRBD1 (5 bases). Per the germline V gene, CDR1 is SGHVS and CDR2 is FQNEAQ. The V gene lost 1 base and the J gene lost 2 bases, with 18 bases spanning the gap. The CDR3 totals 17 residues. CDR3 amino acids: CASSLGTGPDPTYEQYF. For the CDR3, the DNA is TGTGCCAGCAGCTTAGGCACAGGACCAGACCCAACCTACGAGCAGTACTTC.

This clone was seen a handful of times. This sequence joins TRBV12-5 and TRBJ2-3; D is ambiguous. V was pared by 1 base and J by 7 bases, with 6 bases between. The germline gives CDR1 LGHNT, CDR2 FRNRAP. CDR3 length equals 12 residues. CDR3 DNA: TGTGCTAGTGGTTTGGGTCTACATACGCAGTATTTT. It codes for CASGLGLHTQYF.

The chain joins TRBV10-1 to TRBJ2-1; a possible D gene is TRBD1 (6 bases). Trimming shortened V by 2 bases and J by 5 bases, and 19 bases separated the two germline ends. The CDR3 extends over 17 amino acids. CDR1 and CDR2 from the germline V gene are WNHNN and SYGVQD (reference sequence). CDR3 amino acids: CASSETPGTPGDNEQFF. The CDR3 DNA sequence: TGCGCCAGCAGTGAGACCCCCGGGACACCAGGGGACAATGAGCAGTTCTTC.